Below, one T cell receptor beta chain is given with its context. Its target is not known. Produced via immunoSEQ multiplex PCR; TCRdb's table is partial and in-frame only. The table lists about 180,000 clones, 80% to 95% of them singletons. The data derive from a study of shared clonotypes between healthy human individuals. Study-level results: Large depth notwithstanding, sorted-subset sequencing proved incomplete by rarefaction. When naive CD4 clonotypes were compared across several donors, approximately 4.9% were shared.

V shed 6 bases and J 3 bases; nucleotides not matched to a gene: 6. The CDR3 loop spans 13 amino acids. Looked up from germline, CDR1 is SGHRS and CDR2 is YFSETQ. Free of recent acute infections or vaccinations, the donors were healthy HIV-negative adults. V is TRBV5-1 and J is TRBJ2-7, with 7 bases fitting TRBD1. Material for sequencing was naive CD4+ T cells sorted from blood. Subset reported: CD45RA+ positively selected. The source is a woman aged 30 to 39 in good health. For the CDR3, the DNA is TGCGCCAGCACGAGGACAGGAATCTACGAGCAGTACTTC. Residues: CASTRTGIYEQYF.